The source of this T cell receptor (beta chain) is a study of shared clonotypes between healthy human individuals. Whole-study context: CD8 memory received one plate per donor, CD8 naive two, CD4 memory three and CD4 naive three.

V was clipped by 3 bases and J by 0 bases; unmatched bases: 7. CDR3 length: 16 amino acids. Germline CDR1 MGHRA, CDR2 YSYEKL. Naive CD8 cells lacked CD45RO and underwent positive selection for CCR7, leaving out terminally differentiated effector memory CD45RA+ cells. Sequencing was performed with immunoSEQ multiplex PCR; in TCRdb, only in-frame clones are kept and a portion is missing. The sample contains about 2 million clones, approximately 94% of which appear only once. The TCR originated in a man aged 18 to 30 in good health. Sequenced sample: naive CD8+ T cells sorted from blood. The chain combines TRBV4-1 with TRBJ1-2; TRBD1 agrees at 7 bases. CDR3 DNA sequence: TGCGCCAGCAGCCAGAGGACAGGCTTCACTAACTATGGCTACACCTTC. Translating gives CASSQRTGFTNYGYTF.